Below, 30 T cell receptor beta chains from the same sample are listed, as sequenced in a study of cytomegalovirus exposure and HLA in healthy donors. With 60 Vbeta and 13 Jbeta primers, the PCR was carried out. Some clones are missing from TCRdb's copy, which holds only in-frame ones; the method was immunoSEQ multiplex PCR. The table includes about 110,000 clones, 65% to 80% detected once. The sequenced sample was PBMCs. The source of these receptors is a man aged 60 to 69 in good health and CMV-seronegative.

The chain couples TRBV5-8 to TRBJ1-5; a weak D match, TRBD1 (5 bases). Germline loops: CDR1 SGHTS, CDR2 YDEGEE. This CDR3 contains 16 residues. V was trimmed by 1 base and J by 3 bases, leaving 14 bases between them. CDR3 loop: CASSLNGGGSNQPQHF. For the CDR3, the DNA is TGTGCCAGCAGCTTGAATGGGGGGGGGTCCAATCAGCCCCAGCATTTT.

This chain joins TRBV5-5 and TRBJ2-5; D is perhaps TRBD2 (5 bases). The germline V and J ends were trimmed by 3 bases and 3 bases, with 12 bases remaining between them. Per the germline V gene, CDR1 is SGHKS and CDR2 is YYEKEE (reference sequence). The CDR3 has 14 residues. CDR3 nucleotides: TGTGCCAGCAGCTGGGCTTGGGGAGAAGAGACCCAGTACTTC. Its protein is CASSWAWGEETQYF.

The V call is TRBV6-6, the J call TRBJ1-2; D is unclear. The CDR3 length is 13 residues. Per germline, CDR1 MNHNY and CDR2 SVGAGI (reference sequence). Deletions cut 6 bases from V and 2 bases from J, with 10 bases between. Here the CDR3 reads CASSVEVNYGYTF. The CDR3 DNA is TGTGCCAGCAGCGTTGAGGTAAACTATGGCTACACCTTC.

The chain joins TRBV5-1 to TRBJ2-3; 9 bases agree with TRBD2. Germline trimming cut 4 bases from V and 4 bases from J; bases unmatched to any gene: 1. The CDR3 contains 13 residues. Germline assignment: CDR1 SGHRS and CDR2 YFSETQ. CDR3: CASSRLAADTQYF. Written as DNA, the CDR3 is TGCGCCAGCAGCAGACTAGCGGCAGATACGCAGTATTTT.

The genes are TRBV30 and TRBJ1-1; D remains unclear. Looked up from germline, CDR1 is GTSNPN and CDR2 is SVGIG (reference sequence). This CDR3 comprises 13 residues. V lost 0 bases, J lost 1 base, and 6 bases lay in between. CDR3 nucleotide sequence: TGTGCCTGGAGTGTAACTAGGAACACTGAAGCTTTCTTT. Its protein is CAWSVTRNTEAFF. Complete variable domain (other parts from reference TRBV30 and TRBJ1-1): SQTIHQWPATLVQPVGSPLSLECTVEGTSNPNLYWYRQAAGRGLQLLFYSVGIGQISSEVPQNLSASRPQDRQFILSSKKLLLSDSGFYLCAWSVTRNTEAFFGQGTRLTVV.

This clone has only one observation. The chain is built from TRBV4-2 and TRBJ1-1; D call uncertain. Trimming stripped 0 bases from V and 1 base from J, with 12 bases between. This CDR3 region has 16 residues. Germline V gene data show CDR1 as LGHNA and CDR2 as YNFKEQ. CDR3 loop: CASSQEGWRQNTEAFF. CDR3 DNA: TGTGCCAGCAGCCAAGAGGGATGGAGGCAGAACACTGAAGCTTTCTTT.

This clone came up a few times. V is TRBV5-1 and J is TRBJ2-1, with 11 bases lining up with TRBD2. The CDR3 length is 18 residues. With 0 bases clipped from V and 9 bases from J, the junction kept 14 bases outside the gene matches. Germline V gives CDR1 SGHRS, CDR2 YFSETQ. The CDR3 DNA follows: TGCGCCAGCAGCTTGGGAATTATGCGACTAGCGGGGAGGGGTGAGCAGTTCTTC. Amino acid sequence: CASSLGIMRLAGRGEQFF.

This clone was picked up one time. This sequence joins TRBV10-3 and TRBJ1-1; the match to TRBD1 covers 7 bases. CDR3 size: 17 residues. Germline trimming cut 6 bases from V and 1 base from J; bases unmatched to any gene: 14. In germline, CDR1 is ENHRY, CDR2 SYGVKD. CDR3 DNA sequence: TGTGCCATCAGCCTACAGGGGACCGGCGCGGGGAACACTGAAGCTTTCTTT. Protein: CAISLQGTGAGNTEAFF.

This chain uses TRBV11-3 with TRBJ2-5, with D unclear. CDR1 SGHNT and CDR2 YENEEA come from the germline V gene. This CDR3 has 15 amino acids. Deletions cut 1 base from V and 2 bases from J, with 11 bases between. The CDR3 protein is CASSLGSLPQETQYF. Written as DNA, the CDR3 is TGTGCCAGCAGCTTAGGGAGTCTACCTCAAGAGACCCAGTACTTC.

V gene TRBV25-1 combines with J gene TRBJ2-7, with 9 bases aligning to TRBD1. CDR1 is MGHDK, CDR2 SYGVNS, per germline. The V gene end was trimmed by 5 bases and the J gene end by 5 bases; junction bases not matched to a gene: 7. The CDR3 is made up of 14 amino acids. The CDR3 DNA is TGTGCCAGCAGTTTCCGGGACAGGGACGACGAGCAGTACGTC. It encodes CASSFRDRDDEQYV.

The chain recombines TRBV19 with TRBJ1-5, with 7 bases lining up with TRBD1. Germline trimming cut 8 bases from V and 4 bases from J; bases unmatched to any gene: 5. From germline, CDR1 is LNHDA and CDR2 SQIVND (reference sequence). This CDR3 comprises 13 residues. The CDR3 loop is CASQDRVNQPQHF. The CDR3 coding sequence is TGTGCCAGTCAAGACAGGGTAAATCAGCCCCAGCATTTT.

The chain recombines TRBV10-2 with TRBJ1-4; TRBD1 agrees at 7 bases. Per germline, CDR1 WSHSY and CDR2 SAAADI. V lost 5 bases, J lost 6 bases, and 6 bases stayed unmatched. This CDR3 is 14 amino acids long. CDR3 region: CASSIGGGDEKLFF. DNA of the CDR3: TGCGCCAGCAGTATAGGGGGCGGGGATGAAAAACTGTTTTTT.

V usage is TRBV18 and J usage is TRBJ1-4; D is unclear. This CDR3 spans 16 amino acids. The V gene lost 3 bases and the J gene lost 0 bases, with 11 bases spanning the gap. Germline V lookup: CDR1 KGHSH, CDR2 LQKENI. This CDR3 is CASSPTHRATNEKLFF. In nucleotides, the CDR3 is TGTGCCAGCTCACCTACTCACCGGGCAACTAATGAAAAACTGTTTTTT. Variable domain in full (rest from reference TRBV18 and TRBJ1-4): NAGVMQNPRHLVRRRGQEARLRCSPMKGHSHVYWYRQLPEEGLKFMVYLQKENIIDESGMPKERFSAEFPKEGPSILRIQQVVRGDSAAYFCASSPTHRATNEKLFFGSGTQLSVL.

The CDR3 DNA sequence: TGCGCCAGCAGCTTGACGGGGGAAGAGACCCAGTACTTC. This sequence encodes CASSLTGEETQYF. The chain combines TRBV5-1 with TRBJ2-5; possible D gene TRBD2, 6 bases. Germline V gene data show CDR1 as SGHRS and CDR2 as YFSETQ. The CDR3 has 13 amino acids. Trimming shortened V by 1 base and J by 3 bases, and 7 bases separated the two germline ends.

The genes are TRBV7-2 and TRBJ1-2, with a possible D match to TRBD1 (5 bases). The germline CDR1 and CDR2 sequences are SGHTA and FQGNSA. V dropped 3 bases and J dropped 7 bases, with 12 bases sitting between them. The CDR3 contains 13 residues. CDR3 sequence reads: CASSLGTGIGYTF. CDR3 DNA: TGTGCCAGCAGCTTGGGTACAGGAATTGGCTACACCTTC.

The CDR3 sequence: CASSKGTGYGYTF. The DNA of the CDR3 is TGTGCCAGCAGCAAAGGGACAGGCTATGGCTACACCTTC. The chain has TRBV28 and TRBJ1-2; 8 nucleotides match TRBD1. The ends lost 6 bases at V and 4 bases at J; junction bases unmatched: 4. The germline V gene has CDR1 MDHEN and CDR2 SYDVKM. This CDR3 spans 13 amino acids.

V gene TRBV21-1 combines with J gene TRBJ1-1; TRBD1 is taken as the D call from the table, unchecked against the DNA. TRBV21-1 represents a pseudogene. This CDR3 comprises 15 residues. The CDR3 sequence is CASSKPGQPNTEAFF. The DNA of the CDR3 is TGTGCCAGCAGCAAACCGGGACAACCGAACACTGAAGCTTTCTTT.

The chain has TRBV19 and TRBJ1-1; D remains ambiguous. Per germline, CDR1 LNHDA and CDR2 SQIVND (reference sequence). V lost 10 bases and J 3 bases, leaving 24 bases between the germline ends. This CDR3 spans 16 amino acids. CDR3 in amino acids: CATTFQVVGADTEAFF. CDR3 bases: TGTGCCACCACCTTTCAAGTGGTGGGCGCAGACACTGAAGCTTTCTTT.

V gene TRBV7-8 combines with J gene TRBJ1-5; 10 nucleotides align to TRBD1. V was pared by 3 bases and J by 4 bases, with 3 bases of the junction left unmatched. CDR3 length: 15 residues. The V gene's germline CDR1 is SGHVS and CDR2 FQNEAQ. For the CDR3, the DNA is TGTGCCAGCAGCTTGCGGACAGGGGGGAATCAGCCCCAGCATTTT. Translated: CASSLRTGGNQPQHF.

This clone was seen once. V gene TRBV19 combines with J gene TRBJ2-4; D perhaps matches TRBD1 (6 bases). The CDR3 extends over 13 amino acids. The ends were cut back, 3 bases at V and 5 bases at J, with 8 bases in the middle. Germline lookup yields CDR1 LNHDA and CDR2 SQIVND (reference sequence). The CDR3 nucleotides read TGTGCCAGTAGTATGAACAGGGAAAACATTCAGTACTTC. Its protein product is CASSMNRENIQYF.

The chain has TRBV7-2 and TRBJ2-1, with 7 positions matching TRBD1. There are 14 residues in the CDR3. The V gene's germline CDR1 is SGHTA and CDR2 FQGNSA. V was clipped by 2 bases and J by 5 bases; unmatched bases: 3. The CDR3 coding sequence is TGTGCCAGCAGCTTAAGACAGGGAAACAATGAGCAGTTCTTC. Translating gives CASSLRQGNNEQFF.

V usage is TRBV6-1 and J usage is TRBJ1-1, with D possibly being TRBD1 (6 bases). V was cut by 6 bases and J by 2 bases, with 16 bases left in between. The CDR3 extends over 15 amino acids. CDR1 MNHNS and CDR2 SASEGT come from the germline V gene. For the CDR3, the DNA is TGTGCCAGCAGAGACTTCGGACAGCCTAACACTGAAGCTTTCTTT. Encoded protein: CASRDFGQPNTEAFF.

V gene TRBV19 combines with J gene TRBJ1-6; D gene unclear. V dropped 5 bases and J dropped 14 bases, with 13 bases sitting between them. There are 12 residues in the CDR3. The germline V gene encodes CDR1 LNHDA and CDR2 SQIVND (reference sequence). In DNA form, the CDR3 reads TGTGCCAGTAGTCCTCCGGTTTTAGCCCTCCACTTT. Translating gives CASSPPVLALHF.

This clone was picked up a small number of times. J is TRBJ2-3 and V is TRBV19; TRBD2 might be the D (6 bases). The CDR3 has 15 residues. The ends were cut back, 8 bases at V and 0 bases at J, with 15 bases in the middle. CDR1 is LNHDA and CDR2 is SQIVND in the germline V gene (reference sequence). CDR3 in amino acids: CASRGTLISTDTQYF. The CDR3 nucleotides are TGTGCCAGTCGCGGGACCCTAATCAGCACAGATACGCAGTATTTT.

Concerning this clone: As the CDR3 is not closed by the conserved phenylalanine or tryptophan, this likely results from a read error. The chain carries TRBV5-1 and TRBJ1-2, with a tentative D call TRBD1 (6 bases). Trimming pared 0 bases from V and 2 bases from J, leaving 11 bases between. Germline loops: CDR1 SGHRS, CDR2 YFSETQ. CDR3 length equals 15 residues. The CDR3 region is CASSLVGGANYGYTL. The CDR3 DNA sequence: TGCGCCAGCAGCTTGGTAGGGGGGGCCAACTATGGCTACACCCTC.

CDR3 amino acids: CASSFTGDGYGYTF. CDR3 in DNA: TGTGCCAGCAGCTTCACAGGGGACGGGTATGGCTACACCTTC. The chain links TRBV7-9 to TRBJ1-2, with TRBD1 matching over 7 bases. The CDR3 is 14 amino acids. The J segment lost 5 bases and the V segment lost 3 bases, leaving 6 bases of the junction unmatched. Germline CDR1 SEHNR, CDR2 FQNEAQ (reference sequence).

The CDR3 coding sequence is TGTGCCTTCCGGACAGGGGCCTATGGCTACACCTTC. Translated, it gives CAFRTGAYGYTF. This rearrangement joins TRBV5-4 to TRBJ1-2; TRBD1 matches 9 bases. The CDR3 is 12 amino acids. The germline CDR1 and CDR2 sequences are SGHNT and YYREEE (reference sequence). The ends lost 10 bases at V and 4 bases at J; junction bases unmatched: 5.

V and J are TRBV5-6 and TRBJ2-4; 9 bases are a match to TRBD1. This CDR3 has 17 residues. V lost 3 bases to trimming and J lost 6 bases; unmatched junction nucleotides: 13. Germline V CDR1 and CDR2: SGHDT, YYEEEE. Here the CDR3 DNA reads TGTGCCAGCAGCTCCGCTTTGGGGGACAGGGATGGAAACATTCAGTACTTC. Protein product: CASSSALGDRDGNIQYF. Full variable domain (outside the CDR3, taken from reference TRBV5-6 and TRBJ2-4): DAGVTQSPTHLIKTRGQQVTLRCSPKSGHDTVSWYQQALGQGPQFIFQYYEEEERQRGNFPDRFSGHQFPNYSSELNVNALLLGDSALYLCASSSALGDRDGNIQYFGAGTRLSVL.

V usage is TRBV29-1 and J usage is TRBJ1-2; the D is unclear. From germline, CDR1 is SQVTM and CDR2 ANQGSEA. V shed 3 bases and J shed 2 bases, with 10 bases lying between them. The CDR3 spans 13 residues. The CDR3 protein is CSVDPSGNYGYTF. CDR3 nucleotide sequence: TGCAGCGTTGACCCATCGGGGAACTATGGCTACACCTTC.

V usage is TRBV5-5 and J usage is TRBJ2-5, with a tentative D call TRBD1 (6 bases). V lost 9 bases and J lost 1, with 13 bases in between. Germline CDR1 reads SGHKS; CDR2 reads YYEKEE (reference sequence). The CDR3 loop spans 13 amino acids. CDR3 bases: TGTGCCACACGCAAGGGGGTCCAAGAGACCCAGTACTTC. Translation: CATRKGVQETQYF.